A single sample is the source of the 27 T cell receptor delta chains below, sequenced in a study of gamma-delta T cells after stem cell transplantation. TCRdb fed the RT-PCR reads to CATT. The sample holds 1,000 to 1,500 delta-chain clones; 1.5% to 2% are singletons and the top ten take around 48%. The sample was gamma-delta T cells. These receptors came from a human donor. It is not recorded whose cells these are; they may come from a transplant donor.

This clone was detected only a few times. TCRdb attributes to this sequence the protein of a much larger clone, which differs from the DNA translation at residue 6; a read error is likely, and the protein displayed is translated from the DNA. The rearrangement uses TRDV2 and TRDJ1, with 9 bases lining up with TRDD3. This CDR3 contains 19 residues. Per the germline V gene, CDR1 is GEAIGNYY and CDR2 is EKD. J gave up 3 bases and V 0 bases, and 16 bases lay outside the gene matches. The CDR3 region is CACDTFGTGGHPPSDKLIF. The CDR3 coding sequence is TGTGCCTGTGACACCTTCGGGACTGGGGGACACCCGCCCTCCGATAAACTCATCTTT.

A word on this clone: The sample has other DNA sequences that encode this CDR3 too. The chain carries TRDV2 and TRDJ1, with 7 bases aligning to TRDD3. V lost 0 bases and J lost 8; bases outside the gene matches: 14. Germline lookup yields CDR1 GEAIGNYY and CDR2 EKD. This CDR3 spans 16 amino acids. The CDR3 DNA reads as TGTGCCTGTGACACCGTCGGGTATGGGGATATTGGCAAACTCATCTTT. This translates into CACDTVGYGDIGKLIF.

This clone showed up just a few times. This could be a read error, since a much larger clone is one nucleotide away. Other DNA sequences in the same sample also yield this CDR3. This rearrangement joins TRDV2 to TRDJ1, with TRDD3 matching 8 bases. Trimming took 0 bases from V and 0 from J; bases not matched to a gene: 29. The germline CDR1 and CDR2 sequences are GEAIGNYY and EKD. There are 24 residues in the CDR3. CDR3 residues: CACDTLLTSSLHHPVLGDTDKLIF. The CDR3 DNA follows: TGTGCCTGTGACACCTTATTGACTTCCTCCTTACACCACCCTGTACTGGGGGACACCGATAAACTCATCTTT.

This clone counts as large (0.1 to 1%). The chain carries TRDV2 and TRDJ3; 13 bases line up with TRDD3. The CDR3 spans 19 residues. V lost 1 base, J lost 3 bases, and 5 bases stayed unmatched. Germline values: CDR1 GEAIGNYY, CDR2 EKD. CDR3 residues: CACDTVLGDTRWDTRQMFF. Written as DNA, the CDR3 is TGTGCCTGTGACACTGTACTGGGGGATACGCGCTGGGACACCCGACAGATGTTTTTC.

By its share, this clone is large (0.1 to 1%). The gene calls are TRDV2 and TRDJ1; 12 bases match TRDD3. CDR3 size: 19 residues. Losses at the gene ends were 3 bases for V and 1 base for J; bases not matched to a gene: 14. CDR1 and CDR2 from the germline V gene are GEAIGNYY and EKD. CDR3: CACDPLSTLGDTGTDKLIF. In nucleotides, the CDR3 is TGTGCCTGTGACCCTCTATCTACCCTGGGGGATACGGGCACCGATAAACTCATCTTT.

By share of the sample, this clone is medium-sized. Just one base apart from a much larger clone, this may be a read error. The rearrangement uses TRDV2 and TRDJ1; 13 bases line up with TRDD3. CDR3 length: 16 amino acids. From germline, CDR1 is GEAIGNYY and CDR2 EKD. CDR3 sequence: CACDKLGDTYTDKPIF. The CDR3 DNA reads as TGTGCCTGTGACAAACTGGGGGATACGTACACCGATAAACCCATCTTT.

This clone was counted only a few times. Translating this DNA gives a protein that differs at residue 7 from the TCRdb one, which belongs to a much larger clone; a read error is likely, and the protein shown is this translation. The chain links TRDV2 to TRDJ1; D gene unclear. The V end lost 3 bases, the J end lost 3 bases, and 16 bases lay between the germline ends. This CDR3 has 15 residues. Per the germline V gene, CDR1 is GEAIGNYY and CDR2 is EKD. The CDR3 region has the DNA TGTGCCTGTGACTCCATCGGTGTGGGTGCCGATAAACTCATCTTT. This encodes CACDSIGVGADKLIF.

This clone was seen only a few times. Since a far larger clone is one base different, this is likely a read error. This specimen includes other DNA sequences encoding the same CDR3. The chain recombines TRDV2 with TRDJ1; D may be TRDD3 (6 bases). CDR1 and CDR2 (germline): GEAIGNYY, EKD. CDR3 size: 16 residues. The CDR3 reads CACDTVAAGDNDKLIF. CDR3 nucleotide sequence: TGTGCCTGCGACACCGTTGCAGCTGGGGACAACGATAAACTCATCTTT.

For the J gene the call is TRDJ1; the V gene lacks a call; the table gives TRDD3 as D, unverified against the DNA. This CDR3 spans 21 amino acids. The CDR3, as DNA: TGTGCTCTTGGGCACGCCTTCCGTGGGCTCTGGGGATACCCCCCCACCGATAAACTCATCTTT. Its protein is CALGHAFRGLWGYPPTDKLIF.

The CDR3 here is CACDTVLGDTHSWDTRQMFF. CDR3 DNA: TGTGCCTGTGACACCGTACTGGGGGATACTCACTCCTGGGACACCCGACAGATGTTTTTC. The chain combines TRDV2 with TRDJ3, with 12 bases aligning to TRDD3. The J gene was not available in TCRdb and was assigned here by matching the DNA to germline segments. The germline CDR1 and CDR2 sequences are GEAIGNYY and EKD. The CDR3 has 20 residues. V was clipped by 0 bases and J by 0 bases; unmatched bases: 5.

The chain couples TRDV2 to TRDJ1; TRDD3 aligns across 10 bases. Germline V gene sequence: CDR1 GEAIGNYY, CDR2 EKD. After removal of 3 bases from V and 0 bases from J, the junction contained 6 bases not matched to a gene. This CDR3 spans 16 amino acids. CDR3: CACDLLGDPHTDKLIF. CDR3 in DNA: TGTGCCTGTGACCTACTGGGGGATCCTCACACCGATAAACTCATCTTT.

The table lists this clone with a few counts. A far larger clone is only one base removed, so a read error is likely. The gene calls are TRDV2 and TRDJ1; TRDD3 matches at 10 bases. This CDR3 is built from 19 residues. Germline V gene data show CDR1 as GEAIGNYY and CDR2 as EKD. The CDR3 region has the DNA TGTGCCCGTGACACCGTCCGGGGGATACGCGATATGTCCACCGATAAACTCATCTTT. Translation: CARDTVRGIRDMSTDKLIF.

This clone was found a few times. A much bigger clone sits one base away, suggesting this may be a read error. The genes are TRDV2 and TRDJ3; 12 bases align to TRDD3. The length of the CDR3 is 21 residues. The germline gives CDR1 GEAIGNYY, CDR2 EKD. The CDR3 here is CACDPLLGDTMSSWDTRQVFF. CDR3 in DNA: TGTGCCTGTGACCCTCTACTGGGGGATACTATGAGCTCCTGGGACACCCGACAGGTGTTTTTC.

In the case of this clone: This may be a read error, as it is one base from a much larger clone. This CDR3 is also generated by other DNA sequences in the sample. The CDR3 loop is CACDLLGDTEADKLIF. CDR3 nucleotides: TGTGCCTGTGACCTACTGGGGGATACGGAGGCCGATAAACTCATCTTT. The chain has TRDV2 and TRDJ1; 13 nucleotides agree with TRDD3. Trimming took 3 bases from V and 3 from J; bases not matched to a gene: 6. This CDR3 is built from 16 residues. Germline values: CDR1 GEAIGNYY, CDR2 EKD.

The sample holds a few counts of this clone. A read error likely explains why the TCRdb protein, taken from a much larger clone, differs from this DNA's translation at residue 11; the protein shown is translated from the DNA. This sequence joins TRDV2 and TRDJ3, with D hard to call. The germline V gene encodes CDR1 GEAIGNYY and CDR2 EKD. The CDR3 runs 18 residues. CDR3 region: CACDTAGHYSRDTRQMFF. CDR3 DNA sequence: TGTGCCTGTGACACCGCGGGGCATTACTCCCGGGACACCCGACAGATGTTTTTC.

Points on this clone: The likely explanation is a read error, given a far larger clone one base away. This same CDR3 is encoded by further DNA sequences in the sample. The chain couples TRDV2 to TRDJ1; maybe TRDD3 (6 bases). V was clipped by 5 bases and J by 3 bases, with 21 bases between them. The germline CDR1 and CDR2 sequences are GEAIGNYY and EKD. The CDR3 sequence is 16 residues long. The CDR3 nucleotides read TGTGCCTGTGTGGGGCTAGTGGGGATCTCCTCCGATAAACTCATCTTT. Translation: CACVGLVGISSDKLIF.

This clone is termed large. This specimen includes other DNA sequences encoding the same CDR3. This sequence joins TRDV2 and TRDJ1, with 8 bases matching TRDD3. Germline lookup yields CDR1 GEAIGNYY and CDR2 EKD. The CDR3 is 18 residues long. V shed 2 bases, J shed 1 base, and the junction held 14 bases outside the gene matches. CDR3 in DNA: TGTGCCTGTGACAGGCTTGGGGGATCGGATTTTCGCACCGATAAACTCATCTTT. This sequence encodes CACDRLGGSDFRTDKLIF.

This clone was counted between two and nine times. Other nucleotide sequences in the sample specify the same CDR3. The CDR3 DNA reads as TGTGCCTGTGACACAGTAGGGGATACGCTTTCGAGACCGGCACAACTCTTCTTT. This sequence encodes CACDTVGDTLSRPAQLFF. J is TRDJ2 and V is TRDV2; 9 nucleotides agree with TRDD3. The germline CDR1 and CDR2 sequences are GEAIGNYY and EKD. V gave up 1 base and J gave up 8 bases; unmatched junction bases: 16. The CDR3 extends over 18 amino acids.

Details on this clone: A far larger clone is one nucleotide away, so this likely arose from a read error. The sample has other DNA sequences that encode this CDR3 too. The chain links TRDV2 to TRDJ1; 10 bases are shared with TRDD3. The CDR3 has 16 amino acids. Germline CDR1 GEAIGNYY, CDR2 EKD. The ends lost 4 bases at V and 0 bases at J; junction bases unmatched: 7. CDR3 sequence: CACEELGDTHTDKLIF. The CDR3 bases are TGTGCCTGTGAAGAATTGGGGGATACCCACACCGATAAACTCATCTTT.

This clone was counted a few times. A far larger clone lies a single base away; this is likely a read error. Distinct nucleotide sequences in the sample also encode this CDR3. This chain links TRDV2 with TRDJ1; 12 bases map to TRDD3. This CDR3 is built from 21 residues. Trimming took 3 bases from V and 0 from J; bases not matched to a gene: 19. The germline V gene encodes CDR1 GEAIGNYY and CDR2 EKD. In DNA form, the CDR3 reads TGTGCCTGTGACCCAGTCCTACGTGGGGTACTGGGGGATACTAACACCGATAAACTCATCTTT. It specifies CACDPVLRGVLGDTNTDKLIF.

V is TRDV2 and J is TRDJ1; TRDD3 matches 9 bases. This CDR3 comprises 18 residues. The V gene end was trimmed by 0 bases and the J gene end by 0 bases; junction bases not matched to a gene: 10. Per the germline V gene, CDR1 is GEAIGNYY and CDR2 is EKD. CDR3 sequence: CACDTVAGGSRYTDKLIF. CDR3 sequence (DNA): TGTGCCTGTGACACCGTCGCTGGGGGATCCAGGTACACCGATAAACTCATCTTT.

In this sample, this clone is medium-sized (0.01 to 0.1%). V and J are TRDV2 and TRDJ1; 8 bases line up with TRDD3. The CDR3 loop spans 18 amino acids. V shed 3 bases, J shed 2 bases, and the junction held 16 bases outside the gene matches. The germline CDR1 and CDR2 sequences are GEAIGNYY and EKD. This chain's CDR3 is CACDSILGGDRETDKLIF. In nucleotides, the CDR3 is TGTGCCTGTGACTCCATACTGGGGGGGGACCGGGAGACCGATAAACTCATCTTT.

This clone is categorized as medium-sized. This chain joins TRDV2 and TRDJ1; TRDD3 aligns across 7 bases. This CDR3 comprises 18 residues. The V gene end was trimmed by 1 base and the J gene end by 7 bases; junction bases not matched to a gene: 20. The germline V gene encodes CDR1 GEAIGNYY and CDR2 EKD. The CDR3, as DNA: TGTGCCTGTGACACTGTTTCAGTAACTGAGGATACGCCCGGTAAACTCATCTTT. This encodes CACDTVSVTEDTPGKLIF.

The chain recombines TRDV2 with TRDJ1; 9 nucleotides agree with TRDD3. The trim removed 0 bases at V and 0 bases at J, leaving 19 bases unmatched. The germline V gene encodes CDR1 GEAIGNYY and CDR2 EKD. There are 21 residues in the CDR3. The CDR3 is CACDTVSSLLGDLLYTDKLIF. The CDR3 bases are TGTGCCTGTGACACCGTAAGTTCCCTACTGGGGGACCTCCTGTACACCGATAAACTCATCTTT.

A note on this clone: This sequence is one base from a far larger clone and is likely a read error. The identical CDR3 is also encoded by other nucleotide sequences in the sample. V gene TRDV2 combines with J gene TRDJ2; 8 bases agree with TRDD3. The V gene's germline CDR1 is GEAIGNYY and CDR2 EKD. The CDR3 has 16 amino acids. CDR3 protein: CACDDVLGGLTAQLFF. The CDR3 DNA is TGTGCCTGTGACGACGTACTGGGGGGCCTGACAGCGCAACTCTTCTTT.

This chain joins TRDV2 and TRDJ1; 12 bases are shared with TRDD3. The CDR3 length is 18 residues. Trimming removed 0 bases from V and 0 bases from J; junction bases left unmatched: 7. The germline CDR1 and CDR2 sequences are GEAIGNYY and EKD. The CDR3 DNA reads as TGTGCCTGTGACACCCTCCTACTGGGGGATACCTACACCGATAAACTCATCTTT. Translation: CACDTLLLGDTYTDKLIF.

This clone qualifies as large (0.1 to 1%). The same CDR3 arises from other DNA sequences in this sample as well. The chain couples TRDV2 to TRDJ3; 7 bases fit TRDD3. The CDR3 covers 20 residues. Germline assignment: CDR1 GEAIGNYY and CDR2 EKD. V was clipped by 3 bases and J by 0 bases; unmatched bases: 13. CDR3 region: CACDRISTGDTSWDTRQMFF. The CDR3 nucleotides read TGTGCCTGTGACCGTATCTCTACTGGGGACACCTCCTGGGACACCCGACAGATGTTTTTC.